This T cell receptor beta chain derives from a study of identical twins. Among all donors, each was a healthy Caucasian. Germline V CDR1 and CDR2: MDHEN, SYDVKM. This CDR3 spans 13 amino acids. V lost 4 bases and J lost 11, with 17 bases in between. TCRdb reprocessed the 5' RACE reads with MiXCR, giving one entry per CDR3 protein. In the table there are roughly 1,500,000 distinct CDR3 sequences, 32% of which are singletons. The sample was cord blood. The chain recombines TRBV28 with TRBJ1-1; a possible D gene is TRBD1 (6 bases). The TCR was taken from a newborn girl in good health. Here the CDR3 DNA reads TGTGCCAGCAGTTCCCCCCCTACAGGGTGGGCTTTCTTT. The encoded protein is CASSSPPTGWAFF.